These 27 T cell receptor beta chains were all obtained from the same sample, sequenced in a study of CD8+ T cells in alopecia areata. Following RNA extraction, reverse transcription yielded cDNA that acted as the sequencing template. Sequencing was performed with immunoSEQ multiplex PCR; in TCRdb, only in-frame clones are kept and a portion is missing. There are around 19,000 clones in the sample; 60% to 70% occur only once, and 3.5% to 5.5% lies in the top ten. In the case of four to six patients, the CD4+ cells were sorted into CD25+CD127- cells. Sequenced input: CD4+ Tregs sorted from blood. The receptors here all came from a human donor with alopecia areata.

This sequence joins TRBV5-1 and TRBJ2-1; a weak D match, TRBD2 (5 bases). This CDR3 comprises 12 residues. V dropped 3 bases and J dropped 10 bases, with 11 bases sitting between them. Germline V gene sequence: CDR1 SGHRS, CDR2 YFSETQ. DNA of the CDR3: TGCGCCAGCAGCTCGGAGCGAGGGGAGCAGTTCTTC. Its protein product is CASSSERGEQFF.

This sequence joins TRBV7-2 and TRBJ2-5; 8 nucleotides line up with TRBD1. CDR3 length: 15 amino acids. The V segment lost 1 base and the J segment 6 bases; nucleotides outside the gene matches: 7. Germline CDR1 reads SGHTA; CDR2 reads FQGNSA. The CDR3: CASSLVTAGGKTQYF. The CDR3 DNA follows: TGTGCCAGCAGCTTAGTGACGGCAGGGGGCAAGACCCAGTACTTC. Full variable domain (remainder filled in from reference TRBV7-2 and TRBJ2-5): GAGVSQSPSNKVTEKGKDVELRCDPISGHTALYWYRQSLGQGLEFLIYFQGNSAPDKSGLPSDRFSAERTGGSVSTLTIQRTQQEDSAVYLCASSLVTAGGKTQYFGPGTRLLVL.

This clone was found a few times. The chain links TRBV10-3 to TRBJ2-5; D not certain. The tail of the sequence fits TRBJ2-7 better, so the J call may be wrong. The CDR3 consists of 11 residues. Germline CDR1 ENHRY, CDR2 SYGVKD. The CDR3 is CAITRSYEQYF. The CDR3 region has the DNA TGTGCCATCACTCGAAGCTACGAGCAGTACTTC.

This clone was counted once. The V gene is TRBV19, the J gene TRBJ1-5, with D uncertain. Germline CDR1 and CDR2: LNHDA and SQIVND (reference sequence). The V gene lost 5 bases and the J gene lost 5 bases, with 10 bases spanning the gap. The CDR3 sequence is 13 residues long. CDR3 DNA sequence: TGTGCCAGTAGTCTCGGTTTAGATCAGCCCCAGCATTTT. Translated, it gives CASSLGLDQPQHF.

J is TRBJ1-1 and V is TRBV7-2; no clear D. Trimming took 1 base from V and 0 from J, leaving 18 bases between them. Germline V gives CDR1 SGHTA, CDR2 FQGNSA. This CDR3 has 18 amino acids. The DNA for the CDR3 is TGTGCCAGCAGCTTAGTACCCGAGGCAACGATGATGAACACTGAAGCTTTCTTT. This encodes CASSLVPEATMMNTEAFF.

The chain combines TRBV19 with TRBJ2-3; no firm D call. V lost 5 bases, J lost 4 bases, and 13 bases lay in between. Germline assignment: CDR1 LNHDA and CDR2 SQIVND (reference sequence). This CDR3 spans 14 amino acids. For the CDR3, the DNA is TGTGCCAGTAGTCCCAACTATTCGTCAGATACGCAGTATTTT. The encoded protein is CASSPNYSSDTQYF. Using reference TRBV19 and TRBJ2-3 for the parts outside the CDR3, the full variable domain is DGGITQSPKYLFRKEGQNVTLSCEQNLNHDAMYWYRQDPGQGLRLIYYSQIVNDFQKGDIAEGYSVSREKKESFPLTVTSAQKNPTAFYLCASSPNYSSDTQYFGPGTRLTVL.

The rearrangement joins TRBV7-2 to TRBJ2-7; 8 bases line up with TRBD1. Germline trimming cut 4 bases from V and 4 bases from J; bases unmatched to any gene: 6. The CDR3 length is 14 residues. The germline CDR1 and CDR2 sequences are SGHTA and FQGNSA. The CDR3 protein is CASSSDRVSYEQYF. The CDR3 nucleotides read TGTGCCAGCAGCTCGGACAGGGTGTCTTACGAGCAGTACTTC.

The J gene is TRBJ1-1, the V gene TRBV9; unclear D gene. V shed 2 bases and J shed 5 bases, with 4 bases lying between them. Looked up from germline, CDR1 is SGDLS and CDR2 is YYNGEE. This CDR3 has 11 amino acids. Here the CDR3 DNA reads TGTGCCAGCAGCGTTAGGACTGAAGCTTTCTTT. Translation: CASSVRTEAFF.

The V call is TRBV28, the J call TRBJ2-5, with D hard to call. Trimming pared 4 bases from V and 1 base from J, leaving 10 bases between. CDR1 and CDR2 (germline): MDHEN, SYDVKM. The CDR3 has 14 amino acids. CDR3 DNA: TGTGCCAGCAGTTCGAGACATGTCCAAGAGACCCAGTACTTC. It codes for CASSSRHVQETQYF.

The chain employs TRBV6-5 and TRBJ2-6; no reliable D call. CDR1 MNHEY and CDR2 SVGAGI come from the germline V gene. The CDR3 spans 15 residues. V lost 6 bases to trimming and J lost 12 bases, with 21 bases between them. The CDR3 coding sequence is TGTGCCAGCAGGCTCGCGTTCGCAGCGACGGGCGTCCTGACTTTC. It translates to CASRLAFAATGVLTF.

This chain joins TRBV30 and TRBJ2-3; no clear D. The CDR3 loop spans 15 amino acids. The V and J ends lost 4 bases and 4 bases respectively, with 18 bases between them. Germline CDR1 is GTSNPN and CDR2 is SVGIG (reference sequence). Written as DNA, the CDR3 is TGTGCCTGGACCCGGACCAGGAGAACCGCAGATACGCAGTATTTT. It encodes CAWTRTRRTADTQYF.

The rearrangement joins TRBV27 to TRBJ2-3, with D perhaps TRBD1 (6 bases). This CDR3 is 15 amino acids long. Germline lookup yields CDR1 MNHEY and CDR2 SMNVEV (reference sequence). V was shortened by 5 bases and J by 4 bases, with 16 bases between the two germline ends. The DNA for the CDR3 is TGTGCCAGCAGTACCCGCAGGGGTGGAGCAGATACGCAGTATTTT. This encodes CASSTRRGGADTQYF.

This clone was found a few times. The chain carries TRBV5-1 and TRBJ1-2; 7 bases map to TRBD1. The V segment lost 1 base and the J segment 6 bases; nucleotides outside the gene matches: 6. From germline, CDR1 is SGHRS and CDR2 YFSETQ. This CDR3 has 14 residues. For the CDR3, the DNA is TGCGCCAGCAGCTTGTTGGGACAGAGCCATGGCTACACCTTC. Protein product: CASSLLGQSHGYTF.

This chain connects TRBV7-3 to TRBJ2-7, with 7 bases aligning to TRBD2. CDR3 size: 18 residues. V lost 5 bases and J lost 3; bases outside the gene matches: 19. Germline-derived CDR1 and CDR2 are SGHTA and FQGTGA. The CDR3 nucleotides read TGTGCCAGCAGCCCAAAACGGTCGGCGGGAGCCGAACTCTACGAGCAGTACTTC. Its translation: CASSPKRSAGAELYEQYF.

The CDR3: CASIPRDNQPQHF. The CDR3 DNA reads TGTGCCAGCATCCCACGAGACAATCAGCCCCAGCATTTT. V gene TRBV28 combines with J gene TRBJ1-5, with D unresolved. CDR1 and CDR2 from the germline V gene are MDHEN and SYDVKM. V dropped 7 bases and J dropped 3 bases, with 10 bases sitting between them. CDR3 size: 13 residues.

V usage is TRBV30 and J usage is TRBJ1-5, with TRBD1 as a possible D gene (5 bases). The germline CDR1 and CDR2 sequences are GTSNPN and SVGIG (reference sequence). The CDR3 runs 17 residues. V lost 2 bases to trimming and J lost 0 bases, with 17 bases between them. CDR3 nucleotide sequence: TGTGCCTGGAGTCCCGTTGACAGCCGGGATAGCAATCAGCCCCAGCATTTT. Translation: CAWSPVDSRDSNQPQHF.

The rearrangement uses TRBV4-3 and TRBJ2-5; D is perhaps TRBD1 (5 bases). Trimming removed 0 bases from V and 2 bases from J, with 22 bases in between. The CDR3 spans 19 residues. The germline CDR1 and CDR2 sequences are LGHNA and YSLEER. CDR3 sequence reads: CASSQDPGSELGYQETQYF. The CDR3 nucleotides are TGCGCCAGCAGCCAAGATCCAGGGTCGGAGCTAGGATATCAAGAGACCCAGTACTTC.

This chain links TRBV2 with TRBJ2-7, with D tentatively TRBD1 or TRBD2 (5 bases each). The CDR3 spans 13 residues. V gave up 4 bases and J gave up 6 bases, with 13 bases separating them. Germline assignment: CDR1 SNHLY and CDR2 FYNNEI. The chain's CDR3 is CASSGDPPSEQYF. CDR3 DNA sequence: TGTGCCAGCAGTGGGGACCCCCCGAGCGAGCAGTACTTC.

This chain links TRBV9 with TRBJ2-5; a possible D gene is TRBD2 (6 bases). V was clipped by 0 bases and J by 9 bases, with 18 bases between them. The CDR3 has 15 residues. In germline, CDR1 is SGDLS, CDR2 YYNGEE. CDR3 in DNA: TGTGCCAGCAGCGTAGGACTAGAGGGTGGGCACTCCCAGTACTTC. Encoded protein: CASSVGLEGGHSQYF.

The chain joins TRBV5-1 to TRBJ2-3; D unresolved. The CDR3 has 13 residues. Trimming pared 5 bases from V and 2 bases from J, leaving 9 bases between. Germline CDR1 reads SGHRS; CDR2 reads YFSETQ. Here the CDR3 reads CASRGRYTDTQYF. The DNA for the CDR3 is TGCGCCAGCAGAGGCAGATACACAGATACGCAGTATTTT.

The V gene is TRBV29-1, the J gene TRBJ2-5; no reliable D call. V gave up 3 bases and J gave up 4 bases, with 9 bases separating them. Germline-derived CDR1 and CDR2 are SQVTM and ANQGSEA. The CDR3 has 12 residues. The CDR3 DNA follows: TGCAGCGTTGATGCGGCAGTAGAGACCCAGTACTTC. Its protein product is CSVDAAVETQYF.

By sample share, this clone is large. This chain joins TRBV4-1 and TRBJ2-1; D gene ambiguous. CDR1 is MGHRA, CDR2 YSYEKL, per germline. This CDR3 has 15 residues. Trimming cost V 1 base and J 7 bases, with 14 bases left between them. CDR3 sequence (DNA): TGCGCCAGCAGCCAAGTCCCTATCGACCTAAATGAGCAGTTCTTC. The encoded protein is CASSQVPIDLNEQFF.

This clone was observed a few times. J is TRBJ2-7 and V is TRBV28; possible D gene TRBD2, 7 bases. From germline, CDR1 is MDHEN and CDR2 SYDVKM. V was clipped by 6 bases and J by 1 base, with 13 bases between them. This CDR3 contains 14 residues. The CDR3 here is CASSRGDTSYEQYF. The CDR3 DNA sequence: TGTGCCAGCAGCCGGGGGGACACGTCCTACGAGCAGTACTTC.

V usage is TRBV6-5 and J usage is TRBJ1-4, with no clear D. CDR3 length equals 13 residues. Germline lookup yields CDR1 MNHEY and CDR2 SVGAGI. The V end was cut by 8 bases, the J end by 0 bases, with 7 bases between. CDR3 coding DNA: TGTGCCAGCCGGTTTGCAACTAATGAAAAACTGTTTTTT. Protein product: CASRFATNEKLFF.

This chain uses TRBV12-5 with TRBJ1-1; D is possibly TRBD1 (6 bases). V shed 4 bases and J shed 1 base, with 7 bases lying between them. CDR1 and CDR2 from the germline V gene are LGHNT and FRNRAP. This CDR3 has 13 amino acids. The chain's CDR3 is CASGSGQNTEAFF. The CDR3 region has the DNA TGTGCTAGTGGTTCGGGACAGAACACTGAAGCTTTCTTT.

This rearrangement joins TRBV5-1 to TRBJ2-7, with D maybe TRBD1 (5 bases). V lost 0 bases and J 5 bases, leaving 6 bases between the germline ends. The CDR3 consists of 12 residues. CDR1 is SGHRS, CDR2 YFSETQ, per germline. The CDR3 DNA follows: TGCGCCAGCAGCTTGGCAGGGAACGAGCAGTACTTC. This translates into CASSLAGNEQYF. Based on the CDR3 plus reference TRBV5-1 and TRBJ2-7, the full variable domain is KAGVTQTPRYLIKTRGQQVTLSCSPISGHRSVSWYQQTPGQGLQFLFEYFSETQRNKGNFPGRFSGRQFSNSRSEMNVSTLELGDSALYLCASSLAGNEQYFGPGTRLTVT.

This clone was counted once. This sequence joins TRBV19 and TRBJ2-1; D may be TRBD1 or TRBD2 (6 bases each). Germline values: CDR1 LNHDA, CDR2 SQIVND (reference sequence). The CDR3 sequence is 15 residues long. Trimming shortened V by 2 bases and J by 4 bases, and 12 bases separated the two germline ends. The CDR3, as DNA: TGTGCCAGTAGTATAATGGCGGGACAATACAATGAGCAGTTCTTC. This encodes CASSIMAGQYNEQFF.